The entry that follows covers one T cell receptor beta chain sequence. PCR used 60 Vbeta primers and 13 Jbeta primers. The protocol was immunoSEQ multiplex PCR, while the TCRdb copy is restricted to in-frame clones and leaves out a portion. This repertoire shows more than 95,000 clones, over 65% found once; its top ten account for 1.5% to 2%. This entry comes from a study of cytomegalovirus exposure and HLA in healthy donors. V lost 4 bases and J lost 2; bases outside the gene matches: 1. The CDR3 runs 12 residues. The germline CDR1 and CDR2 sequences are SQVTM and ANQGSEA. The origin of this receptor is a woman aged 40 to 50 in good health and CMV-seronegative. Sequencing was carried out using PBMCs. This chain links TRBV29-1 with TRBJ2-7, with 8 nucleotides matching TRBD1. The CDR3 spells CSVGRGPYEQYF. The CDR3 DNA reads TGCAGCGTTGGCAGGGGGCCCTACGAGCAGTACTTC.